These 25 T cell receptor beta chains were sequenced from one sample in a study of cytomegalovirus exposure and HLA in healthy donors (dated by TCRdb to the late 2010s). Library method: the immunoSEQ multiplex PCR assay. A mixture of 60 forward primers for TCR Vbeta segments and 13 reverse primers for TCR Jbeta segments was used in the multiplex PCR. TCRdb retrieved this table from immuneACCESS and kept in-frame rearrangements only. Not all clones are present; in checked studies, unresolved V genes account for under half, and no reason is known for the remainder. This sample's table has entries for tens of thousands of clones. The top ten constitute approximately 1.4% of the sample. The specimen sequenced was PBMCs. These TCRs come from a man aged 25-40 years in good health and CMV-seronegative.

The CDR3 protein is CASSFDRSNQPQHF. Here the CDR3 DNA reads TGTGCCAGCAGCTTTGACAGGAGCAATCAGCCCCAGCATTTT. The rearrangement joins TRBV7-9 to TRBJ1-5, with a tentative D call TRBD1 (6 bases). CDR3 length: 14 residues. The germline V gene has CDR1 SEHNR and CDR2 FQNEAQ (reference sequence). V lost 3 bases and J 1 base, leaving 7 bases between the germline ends.

This chain connects TRBV18 to TRBJ1-2, with 7 bases fitting TRBD1. The trim removed 2 bases at V and 7 bases at J, leaving 16 bases unmatched. This CDR3 spans 17 amino acids. Germline V gene data show CDR1 as KGHSH and CDR2 as LQKENI. Here the CDR3 DNA reads TGTGCCAGCTCACCAGGGCTTGGAACAGGGGTGGTGCGTGGCTACACCTTC. The encoded protein is CASSPGLGTGVVRGYTF.

This chain joins TRBV5-6 and TRBJ2-7; TRBD1 matches 8 bases. V dropped 3 bases and J dropped 2; count of bases not matched to a gene: 4. CDR3 length: 14 amino acids. Germline V CDR1 and CDR2: SGHDT, YYEEEE. DNA of the CDR3: TGTGCCAGCAGCTCTCGACAGGGGACCTACGAGCAGTACTTC. Protein: CASSSRQGTYEQYF.

The gene calls are TRBV29-1 and TRBJ1-2; the D gene is possibly TRBD1 (6 bases). Trimming took 4 bases from V and 0 from J, leaving 24 bases between them. This CDR3 comprises 18 residues. Germline V gene data show CDR1 as SQVTM and CDR2 as ANQGSEA. The CDR3 spells CSVGKAGVGQGTNYGYTF. The DNA of the CDR3 is TGCAGCGTTGGGAAGGCAGGGGTTGGTCAAGGGACTAACTATGGCTACACCTTC.

J is TRBJ2-7 and V is TRBV11-3; 9 nucleotides match TRBD1. This CDR3 has 15 amino acids. The germline CDR1 and CDR2 sequences are SGHNT and YENEEA. The ends lost 1 base at V and 3 bases at J; junction bases unmatched: 4. CDR3 region: CASSLGVGQGYEQYF. The CDR3 DNA reads as TGTGCCAGCAGCTTAGGGGTGGGACAGGGCTACGAGCAGTACTTC.

The rearrangement joins TRBV4-2 to TRBJ2-1, with 9 bases matching TRBD2. The CDR3 sequence is 16 residues long. With 0 bases clipped from V and 6 bases from J, the junction kept 6 bases outside the gene matches. The germline gives CDR1 LGHNA, CDR2 YNFKEQ. The CDR3 nucleotides read TGTGCCAGCAGCCAAGATGTGCGGGAGGGCCGCAATGAGCAGTTCTTC. It yields the protein CASSQDVREGRNEQFF.

As concerns this clone: At one end the junction does not follow the germline gene, possibly because of a read error. The DNA of the CDR3 is TGTGCCAGCAGCTACGTTACAGGGAGAGAGGACTTC. This gives the protein CASSYVTGREDF. V gene TRBV11-2 combines with J gene TRBJ2-7; D perhaps matches TRBD1 (6 bases). Germline CDR1 SGHAT, CDR2 FQNNGV. The CDR3 contains 12 residues.

This chain connects TRBV9 to TRBJ2-3, with 9 positions matching TRBD2. Per the germline V gene, CDR1 is SGDLS and CDR2 is YYNGEE. There are 17 residues in the CDR3. Trimming cost V 3 bases and J 3 bases; bases outside gene matches: 11. The CDR3 coding sequence is TGTGCCAGCAGCGATGCCGGTGGTAGCGGGAGAACAGATACGCAGTATTTT. Protein product: CASSDAGGSGRTDTQYF.

This sequence joins TRBV27 and TRBJ2-1, with 11 bases lining up with TRBD2. In germline, CDR1 is MNHEY, CDR2 SMNVEV (reference sequence). The CDR3 length is 17 residues. The trim removed 6 bases at V and 9 bases at J, leaving 16 bases unmatched. The CDR3 coding sequence is TGTGCCAGCAGGGCCACACTAGCGGGAGTCGGAATTGGTGAGCAGTTCTTC. Translation: CASRATLAGVGIGEQFF.

The V and J genes are TRBV4-1 and TRBJ2-7, with 13 bases lining up with TRBD2. The CDR3 has 18 amino acids. CDR1 MGHRA and CDR2 YSYEKL come from the germline V gene. V trimming: 2 bases; J trimming: 4 bases; junction bases outside the gene matches: 11. CDR3 in amino acids: CASSQLTRTSGRPYEQYF. For the CDR3, the DNA is TGCGCCAGCAGCCAACTCACCCGGACTAGCGGGAGACCGTACGAGCAGTACTTC.

The rearrangement joins TRBV14 to TRBJ2-3; TRBD2 aligns across 9 bases. The CDR3 has 16 residues. Trimming cost V 5 bases and J 2 bases; bases outside gene matches: 8. Germline lookup yields CDR1 SGHDN and CDR2 FVKESK. The CDR3 region is CASSSLPSGVTDTQYF. CDR3 coding DNA: TGTGCCAGCAGCTCCCTTCCTAGCGGGGTCACAGATACGCAGTATTTT.

The chain couples TRBV9 to TRBJ2-7; 7 positions match TRBD1. The V gene end was trimmed by 2 bases and the J gene end by 3 bases; junction bases not matched to a gene: 5. This CDR3 contains 14 residues. Germline lookup yields CDR1 SGDLS and CDR2 YYNGEE. The CDR3 is CASSVGQISYEQYF. CDR3 bases: TGTGCCAGCAGCGTGGGACAGATAAGCTACGAGCAGTACTTC.

This chain joins TRBV30 and TRBJ2-6; 9 positions match TRBD1. The CDR3 has 16 residues. V lost 3 bases to trimming and J lost 0 bases; unmatched junction nucleotides: 3. The V gene's germline CDR1 is GTSNPN and CDR2 SVGIG (reference sequence). The CDR3 here is CAWSGTGLSGANVLTF. The CDR3, as DNA: TGTGCCTGGAGCGGGACAGGGCTCTCTGGGGCCAACGTCCTGACTTTC. The full variable domain, its missing parts supplied by reference TRBV30 and TRBJ2-6, is SQTIHQWPATLVQPVGSPLSLECTVEGTSNPNLYWYRQAAGRGLQLLFYSVGIGQISSEVPQNLSASRPQDRQFILSSKKLLLSDSGFYLCAWSGTGLSGANVLTFGAGSRLTVL.

This chain's CDR3 is CASVPRDSPNTGELFF. CDR3 nucleotide sequence: TGCGCCAGCGTACCCAGGGACTCCCCGAACACCGGGGAGCTGTTTTTT. The J gene is TRBJ2-2, the V gene TRBV4-1; D is possibly TRBD2 (6 bases). Trimming left V 8 bases short and J 0 bases short, with 16 bases between. CDR1 is MGHRA and CDR2 is YSYEKL in the germline V gene. The CDR3 has 16 residues.

This rearrangement joins TRBV19 to TRBJ2-2; tentatively, D is TRBD1 (5 bases). The CDR3 length is 11 residues. Germline CDR1 is LNHDA and CDR2 is SQIVND (reference sequence). V was cut by 6 bases and J by 6 bases, with 5 bases left in between. The CDR3 sequence is CASRGAGELFF. For the CDR3, the DNA is TGTGCCAGTAGAGGGGCCGGGGAGCTGTTTTTT.

The V gene is TRBV29-1, the J gene TRBJ2-7; 8 nucleotides agree with TRBD2. The CDR3 is 15 amino acids. The germline V gene has CDR1 SQVTM and CDR2 ANQGSEA. Germline trimming cut 2 bases from V and 2 bases from J; bases unmatched to any gene: 8. For the CDR3, the DNA is TGCAGCGTTGAATGGGCAACTAGCGGCGCCTACGAGCAGTACTTC. Protein: CSVEWATSGAYEQYF.

J is TRBJ2-7 and V is TRBV9, with TRBD1 as a possible D gene (6 bases). Germline V gives CDR1 SGDLS, CDR2 YYNGEE. The CDR3 extends over 13 amino acids. Deletions cut 3 bases from V and 5 bases from J, with 12 bases between. The CDR3 loop reads CASSDRVGNEQYF. CDR3 DNA sequence: TGTGCCAGCAGCGACAGGGTGGGCAACGAGCAGTACTTC.

V is TRBV7-9 and J is TRBJ2-1; a possible D gene is TRBD2 (6 bases). This CDR3 contains 13 residues. V was shortened by 4 bases and J by 8 bases, with 12 bases between the two germline ends. The germline gives CDR1 SEHNR, CDR2 FQNEAQ (reference sequence). The CDR3: CASSSPGVDEQFF. DNA for the CDR3: TGTGCCAGCAGCTCCCCGGGAGTAGATGAGCAGTTCTTC.

The V gene is TRBV29-1, the J gene TRBJ2-1, with D uncertain. CDR3 length: 12 amino acids. Trimming removed 0 bases from V and 12 bases from J, with 12 bases in between. Germline lookup yields CDR1 SQVTM and CDR2 ANQGSEA. The CDR3 region has the DNA TGCAGCGTTGAAGATCCGGCGGAAGGGCAGTTCTTC. It codes for CSVEDPAEGQFF.

This chain connects TRBV29-1 to TRBJ2-1, with TRBD2 identical over 10 bases. The CDR3 is 16 residues long. Germline-derived CDR1 and CDR2 are SQVTM and ANQGSEA. CDR3 nucleotide sequence: TGCAACGCTGACAGCGGGAGGGCCCCGCCCTACAATGAGCAGTTCTTC. This sequence encodes CNADSGRAPPYNEQFF.

This rearrangement joins TRBV29-1 to TRBJ1-6, with a possible D match to TRBD1 (6 bases). The ends were cut back, 6 bases at V and 4 bases at J, with 10 bases in the middle. The CDR3 length is 13 residues. CDR1 and CDR2 from the germline V gene are SQVTM and ANQGSEA. The CDR3 DNA is TGCAGCGTGTCACAGGGATATAATTCACCCCTCCACTTT. It yields the protein CSVSQGYNSPLHF.

This sequence joins TRBV7-3 and TRBJ1-2; D unresolved. The CDR3 has 13 amino acids. Germline lookup yields CDR1 SGHTA and CDR2 FQGTGA. Trimming took 4 bases from V and 4 from J, leaving 10 bases between them. The CDR3 protein is CASSYGLLYGYTF. DNA for the CDR3: TGTGCCAGCAGCTACGGACTACTCTATGGCTACACCTTC. Together with reference TRBV7-3 and TRBJ1-2, the CDR3 gives the full variable domain: GAGVSQTPSNKVTEKGKYVELRCDPISGHTALYWYRQSLGQGPEFLIYFQGTGAADDSGLPNDRFFAVRPEGSVSTLKIQRTERGDSAVYLCASSYGLLYGYTFGSGTRLTVV.

The chain recombines TRBV29-1 with TRBJ2-7, with D hard to call. CDR1 and CDR2 (germline): SQVTM, ANQGSEA. The CDR3 contains 12 residues. The V and J ends lost 7 bases and 2 bases respectively, with 12 bases between them. The CDR3 DNA follows: TGCAGCGCCGTCTTACACCCCTACGAGCAGTACTTC. Encoded protein: CSAVLHPYEQYF.

The V and J genes are TRBV7-9 and TRBJ2-7; TRBD1 agrees at 7 bases. Germline V gene lookup returns CDR1 SEHNR and CDR2 FQNEAQ (reference sequence). The V segment lost 2 bases and the J segment 2 bases; nucleotides outside the gene matches: 9. CDR3 length: 16 amino acids. The CDR3 region is CASSLPLRQGAYEQYF. The DNA of the CDR3 is TGTGCCAGCAGCTTACCCCTGAGGCAGGGGGCCTACGAGCAGTACTTC.

The chain has TRBV29-1 and TRBJ2-7; 10 bases agree with TRBD2. The CDR3 spans 14 residues. V was clipped by 4 bases and J by 3 bases; unmatched bases: 6. Germline assignment: CDR1 SQVTM and CDR2 ANQGSEA. CDR3 nucleotide sequence: TGCAGCGTTGTTTCGGGGACTAGCGTCTACGAGCAGTACTTC. Encoded protein: CSVVSGTSVYEQYF.